This T cell receptor beta chain was sequenced during a study of CD8 T cells in ankylosing spondylitis. V was shortened by 2 bases and J by 3 bases, with 11 bases between the two germline ends. The CDR3 loop spans 15 amino acids. Germline CDR1 is LNHDA and CDR2 is SQIVND (reference sequence). TCRdb re-derived calls from the 5' RACE reads in MiXCR, one entry per CDR3 protein. The top ten clones hold about 4.2% of a sample with around 250,000 distinct CDR3 sequences, 32% of them seen once. The chain has TRBV19 and TRBJ2-1; D might be TRBD1 (5 bases). The sequencing sample was made of blood, either unsorted or a sorted T cell fraction (not recorded which). The TCR sequence derives from a male donor with ankylosing spondylitis or in good health (not recorded which). The CDR3 DNA reads as TGTGCCAGTAGTATAAAACAGGCGATCTACAATGAGCAGTTCTTC. This translates into CASSIKQAIYNEQFF.